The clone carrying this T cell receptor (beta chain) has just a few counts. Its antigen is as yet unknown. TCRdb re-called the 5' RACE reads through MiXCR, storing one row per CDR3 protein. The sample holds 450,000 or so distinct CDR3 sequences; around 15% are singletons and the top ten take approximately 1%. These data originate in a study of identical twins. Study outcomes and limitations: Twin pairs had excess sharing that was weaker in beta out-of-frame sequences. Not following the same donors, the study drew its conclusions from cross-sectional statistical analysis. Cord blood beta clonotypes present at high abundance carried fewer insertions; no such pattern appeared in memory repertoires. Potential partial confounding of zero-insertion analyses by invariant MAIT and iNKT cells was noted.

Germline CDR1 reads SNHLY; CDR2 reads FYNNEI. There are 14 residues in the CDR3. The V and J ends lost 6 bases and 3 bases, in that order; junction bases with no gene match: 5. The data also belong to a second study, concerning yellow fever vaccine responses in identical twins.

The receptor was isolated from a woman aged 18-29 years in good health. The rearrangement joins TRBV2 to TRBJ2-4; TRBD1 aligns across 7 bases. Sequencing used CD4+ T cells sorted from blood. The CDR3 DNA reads TGTGCCAGCAGAAACCGGGACAGCAAAAACATTCAGTACTTC. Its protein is CASRNRDSKNIQYF.